The clone carrying this T cell receptor beta chain appeared a few times. This sample is drawn from a study of T cells in Graves' hyperthyroidism and ophthalmopathy. TCR beta CDR3 regions were amplified from RNA transcripts. A set of HTBI primers served as the primers for a first-round RT-PCR of the TCR CDR3. TCRdb used MiXCR to reprocess the multiplex PCR reads, holding one entry per CDR3 protein. The table has hundreds of thousands of distinct CDR3 sequences, approximately 21% seen once. This receptor was obtained from a young man with Graves' ophthalmopathy. Material: blood.

The CDR3: CASSAGDRTDTQYF. CDR3 in DNA: TGTGCCAGCAGCGCCGGGGACCGCACAGATACGCAGTATTTT. The chain recombines TRBV9 with TRBJ2-3, with D perhaps TRBD1 or TRBD2 (5 bases each). The CDR3 covers 14 residues. The V and J ends lost 3 bases and 1 base respectively, with 9 bases between them. The germline gives CDR1 SGDLS, CDR2 YYNGEE.